This T cell receptor beta chain originates from a study of blood T cell repertoires in COVID-19. Whole-study context: Whether acute or convalescent, the COVID-19 samples came from the United States, Italy and Spain.

Recruitment covered over 20 US areas and drew participants whose ages spanned roughly 18 to 95 years. Categorization into cohorts depended on clinical history that participants reported. Original methodology: Reference gene primer amplification in the assay estimated nucleated cell counts. Using immunoSEQ multiplex PCR, the repertoire was profiled, and TCRdb retains in-frame clones only, with some absent. V and J calls and clone size are given by that table; D and trimming were obtained from the DNA. The sample lists 150,000 to 200,000 clones, 65% to 85% occurring once. The germline V gene has CDR1 LNHDA and CDR2 SQIVND (reference sequence). The CDR3 is made up of 16 amino acids. Trimming left V 6 bases short and J 2 bases short, with 17 bases between.

The rearrangement joins TRBV19 to TRBJ1-3, with a possible D match to TRBD1 (5 bases). The sample comprised PBMCs or T cells enriched from blood (not recorded which). The clonotype originates from a woman aged 45 to 65 in a cohort exposed to, infected with or recovered from COVID-19 (not recorded which). In DNA form, the CDR3 reads TGTGCCAGTAGCCCCCGCCGGGGGAACCCTGGAAACACCATATATTTT. Residues: CASSPRRGNPGNTIYF.